Each of the 2 T cell receptor beta chains below was sequenced from the same sample in a study of blood T cell repertoires in COVID-19 (dated by TCRdb to 2018 to 2020). The receptor library was made with the immunoSEQ multiplex PCR assay. Sourced from immuneACCESS, this table was stored by TCRdb with only in-frame sequences that have V and J called. A share of the clones is absent; for the studies checked, an unresolved V gene accounts for under half, and the remainder has no known explanation. The sample yields roughly 100,000 clones; roughly 80% were counted once. Of the sample, 9.8% falls within the top ten clones. Sequencing used peripheral blood. These receptor sequences come from a man aged 55 to 70 with active or convalescent COVID-19.

The rearrangement joins TRBV3-1 (or the pseudogene TRBV3-2) to TRBJ1-5; D may be TRBD1 (5 bases). V was pared by 5 bases and J by 2 bases, with 13 bases between. The CDR3 has 15 amino acids. Per the germline V gene, CDR1 is LGHDT and CDR2 is YNNKEL (reference sequence). In nucleotides, the CDR3 is TGTGCCAGCAGCTCCTCCGGGGGACGCAATCAGCCCCAGCATTTT. This translates into CASSSSGGRNQPQHF.

The V gene is TRBV27, the J gene TRBJ1-5, with TRBD1 matching 8 bases. This CDR3 is 15 amino acids long. The J segment lost 3 bases and the V segment lost 5 bases, leaving 6 bases of the junction unmatched. The germline gives CDR1 MNHEY, CDR2 SMNVEV (reference sequence). For the CDR3, the DNA is TGTGCCAGCAGTCCGGACAGGGCTTTCAATCAGCCCCAGCATTTT. As protein: CASSPDRAFNQPQHF.